This T cell receptor (beta chain) was identified in a study of cytomegalovirus exposure and HLA in healthy donors. PCR primers comprised 60 Vbeta and 13 Jbeta primers. Data came from immunoSEQ multiplex PCR; TCRdb stores just in-frame clones and leaves some out. The sample has about 130,000 clones; about 82% are singletons. CDR3 length equals 13 residues. Trimming removed 5 bases from V and 4 bases from J, with 11 bases in between. CDR1 and CDR2 from the germline V gene are SGHAT and FQNNGV. This sequence originates from a man aged 25 to 45 in good health and CMV-seronegative. The sequenced sample was PBMCs. This chain uses TRBV11-2 with TRBJ1-2; D gene unclear. The chain's CDR3 is CASSKDGIYGYTF. The DNA for the CDR3 is TGTGCCAGCAGCAAGGACGGGATCTATGGCTACACCTTC.